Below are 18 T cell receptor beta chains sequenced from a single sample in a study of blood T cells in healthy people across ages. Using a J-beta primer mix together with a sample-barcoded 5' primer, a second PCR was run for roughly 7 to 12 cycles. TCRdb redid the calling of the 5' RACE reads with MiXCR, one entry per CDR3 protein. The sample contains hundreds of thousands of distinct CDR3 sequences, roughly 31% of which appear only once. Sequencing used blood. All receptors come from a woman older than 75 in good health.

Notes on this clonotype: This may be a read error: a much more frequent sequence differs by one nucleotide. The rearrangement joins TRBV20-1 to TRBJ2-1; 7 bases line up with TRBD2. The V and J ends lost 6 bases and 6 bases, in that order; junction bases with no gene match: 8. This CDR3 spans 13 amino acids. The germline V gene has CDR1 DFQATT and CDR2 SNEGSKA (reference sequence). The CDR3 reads CSACPSGCNEQFF. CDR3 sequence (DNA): TGCAGTGCCTGCCCTAGCGGATGCAATGAGCAGTTCTTC.

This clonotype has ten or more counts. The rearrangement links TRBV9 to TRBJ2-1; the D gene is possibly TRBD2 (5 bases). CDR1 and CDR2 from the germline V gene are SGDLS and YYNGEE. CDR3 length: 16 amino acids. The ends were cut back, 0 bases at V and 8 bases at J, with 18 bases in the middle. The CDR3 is CASSVDVGDYLDEQFF. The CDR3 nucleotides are TGTGCCAGCAGCGTAGATGTAGGAGACTATTTGGATGAGCAGTTCTTC.

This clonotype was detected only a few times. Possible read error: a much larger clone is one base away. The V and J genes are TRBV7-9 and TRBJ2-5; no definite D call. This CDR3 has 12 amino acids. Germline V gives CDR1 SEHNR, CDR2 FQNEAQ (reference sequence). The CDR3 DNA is TGTTCCAGCAGCTTCAAGAAAGAGACCCAGTACTTC. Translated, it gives CSSSFKKETQYF.

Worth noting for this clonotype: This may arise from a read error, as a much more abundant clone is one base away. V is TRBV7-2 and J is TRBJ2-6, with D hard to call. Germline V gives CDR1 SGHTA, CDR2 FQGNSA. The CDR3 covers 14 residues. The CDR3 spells CANSLIIRANVLTF. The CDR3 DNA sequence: TGTGCCAACAGCTTAATAATAAGGGCCAACGTCCTGACTTTC.

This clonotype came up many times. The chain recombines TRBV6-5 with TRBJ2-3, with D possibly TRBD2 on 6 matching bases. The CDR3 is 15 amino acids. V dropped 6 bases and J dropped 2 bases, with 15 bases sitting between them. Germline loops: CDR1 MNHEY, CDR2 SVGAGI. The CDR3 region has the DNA TGTGCCAGCAGGGACCTTAGCGGATCCACAGATACGCAGTATTTT. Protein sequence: CASRDLSGSTDTQYF.

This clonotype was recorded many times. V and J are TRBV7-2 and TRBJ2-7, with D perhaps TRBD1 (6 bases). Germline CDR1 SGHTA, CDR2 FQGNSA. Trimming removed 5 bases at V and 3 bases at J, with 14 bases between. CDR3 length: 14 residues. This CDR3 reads CASSIGTKYYEQYF. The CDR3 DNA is TGTGCCAGCAGCATCGGGACAAAGTACTACGAGCAGTACTTC.

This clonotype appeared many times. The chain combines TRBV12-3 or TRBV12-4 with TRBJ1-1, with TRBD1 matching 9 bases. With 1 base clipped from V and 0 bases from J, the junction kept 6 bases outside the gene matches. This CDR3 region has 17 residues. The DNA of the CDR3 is TGTGCCAGCAGTTTAGATGGGACAGGGCTGATGAACACTGAAGCTTTCTTT. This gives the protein CASSLDGTGLMNTEAFF.

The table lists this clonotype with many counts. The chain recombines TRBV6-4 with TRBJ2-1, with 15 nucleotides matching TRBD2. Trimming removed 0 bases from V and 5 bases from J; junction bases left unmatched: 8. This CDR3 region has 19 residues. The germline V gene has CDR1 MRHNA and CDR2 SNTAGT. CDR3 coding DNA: TGTGCCAGCAGTGACTCGGGACTAGCGGGGGGAGGGAAAAACAATGAGCAGTTCTTC. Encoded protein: CASSDSGLAGGGKNNEQFF.

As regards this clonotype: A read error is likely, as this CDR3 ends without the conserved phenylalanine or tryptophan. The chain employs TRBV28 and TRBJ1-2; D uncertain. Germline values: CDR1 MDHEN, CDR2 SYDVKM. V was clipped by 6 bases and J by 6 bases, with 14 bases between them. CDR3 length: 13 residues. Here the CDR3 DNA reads TGTGCCAGCAGCCCCCGACGGGAGCATGGCTACACCTGC. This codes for CASSPRREHGYTC.

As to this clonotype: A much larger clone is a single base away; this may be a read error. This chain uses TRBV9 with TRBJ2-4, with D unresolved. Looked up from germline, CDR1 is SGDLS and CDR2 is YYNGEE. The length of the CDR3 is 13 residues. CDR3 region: CASSVEAKSIQYF. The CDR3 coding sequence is TGTGCCAGCAGCGTAGAGGCCAAAAGCATTCAGTACTTC.

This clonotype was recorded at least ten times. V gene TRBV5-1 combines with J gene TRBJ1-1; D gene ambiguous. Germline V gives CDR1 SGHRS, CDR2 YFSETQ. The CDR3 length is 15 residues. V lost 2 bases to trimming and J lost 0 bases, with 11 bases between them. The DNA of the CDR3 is TGCGCCAGCAGCTTCTCGTGGCCGGTGAACACTGAAGCTTTCTTT. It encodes CASSFSWPVNTEAFF.

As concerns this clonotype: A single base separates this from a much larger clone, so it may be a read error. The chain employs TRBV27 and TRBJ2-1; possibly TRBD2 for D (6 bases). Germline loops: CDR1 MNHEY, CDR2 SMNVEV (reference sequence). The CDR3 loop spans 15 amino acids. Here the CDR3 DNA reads TGTGCCAGCATGCCCCGACGGGGGAATTACAATAAGCAGTTCTTC. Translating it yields CASMPRRGNYNKQFF.

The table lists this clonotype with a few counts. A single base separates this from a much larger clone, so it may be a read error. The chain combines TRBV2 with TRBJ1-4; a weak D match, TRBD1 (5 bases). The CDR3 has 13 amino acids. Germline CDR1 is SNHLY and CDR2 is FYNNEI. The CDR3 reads CASSDRVNEKRFF. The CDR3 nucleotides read TGTGCCAGCAGTGACAGGGTCAATGAAAAACGGTTTTTT.

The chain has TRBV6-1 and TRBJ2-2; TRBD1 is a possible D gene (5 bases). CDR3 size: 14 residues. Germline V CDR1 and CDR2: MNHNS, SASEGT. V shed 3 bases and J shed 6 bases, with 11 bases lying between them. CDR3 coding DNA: TGTGCCAGCAGTGACAGGGATGGATCCGGGGAGCTGTTTTTT. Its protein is CASSDRDGSGELFF.

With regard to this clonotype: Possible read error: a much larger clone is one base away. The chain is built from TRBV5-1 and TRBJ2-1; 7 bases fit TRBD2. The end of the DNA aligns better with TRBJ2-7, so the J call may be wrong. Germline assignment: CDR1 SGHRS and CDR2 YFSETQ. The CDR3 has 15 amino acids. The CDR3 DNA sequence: TGCGCCAGCAGCTTGGAGGCGCGGGGGTACAATGAGCAGTACTTC. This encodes CASSLEARGYNEQYF.

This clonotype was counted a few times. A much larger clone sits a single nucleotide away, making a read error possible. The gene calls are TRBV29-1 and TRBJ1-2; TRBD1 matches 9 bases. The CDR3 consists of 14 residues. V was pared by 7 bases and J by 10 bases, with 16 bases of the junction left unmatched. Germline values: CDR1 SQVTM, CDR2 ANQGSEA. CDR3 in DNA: TGCAGCGCCCTAATCCGGGACAGGGTCCATGACTACACCTTC. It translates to CSALIRDRVHDYTF. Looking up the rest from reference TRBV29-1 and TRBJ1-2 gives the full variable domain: SAVISQKPSRDICQRGTSLTIQCQVDSQVTMMFWYRQQPGQSLTLIATANQGSEATYESGFVIDKFPISRPNLTFSTLTVSNMSPEDSSIYLCSALIRDRVHDYTFGSGTRLTVV.

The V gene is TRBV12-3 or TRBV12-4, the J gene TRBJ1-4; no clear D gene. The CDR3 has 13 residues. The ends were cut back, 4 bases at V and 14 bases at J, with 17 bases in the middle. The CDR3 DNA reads TGTGCCAGCAGTTCTCTGACCCCCACAGCCCTGTTTTTT. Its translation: CASSSLTPTALFF.

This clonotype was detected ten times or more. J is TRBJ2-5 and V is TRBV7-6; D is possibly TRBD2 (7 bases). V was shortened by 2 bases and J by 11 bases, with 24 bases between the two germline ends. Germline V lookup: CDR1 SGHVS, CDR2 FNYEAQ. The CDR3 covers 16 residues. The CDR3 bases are TGTGCCAGCAGCTTATTTGGTTGGGGGCAGGCGGGAGAGCAGTACTTC. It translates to CASSLFGWGQAGEQYF.